This T cell receptor beta chain derives from a study of OX40 agonist ivuxolimab in advanced cancers. Autoimmune disease history or systemic immunosuppression led to patients being barred. Using immunoSEQ multiplex PCR, the repertoire was profiled, and TCRdb retains in-frame clones only, with some absent. The table lists fewer than 75,000 clones, 88% of them singletons, with roughly 0.67% in the top ten. The CDR3 is made up of 15 amino acids. Germline V lookup: CDR1 SNHLY, CDR2 FYNNEI. The V end was cut by 3 bases, the J end by 0 bases, with 9 bases between. This sequence originates from an adult with an advanced solid tumor such as melanoma, head and neck, liver or kidney cancer. The chain carries TRBV2 and TRBJ1-5; D uncertain. The sequencing here drew on CD4+ or CD8+ T cells sorted from blood, taken in a trial of the OX40 agonist ivuxolimab. The CDR3 DNA sequence: TGTGCCAGCAGTGATGGGGAGTATAGCAATCAGCCCCAGCATTTT. The encoded protein is CASSDGEYSNQPQHF.